This T cell receptor (beta chain) was recovered during a study of blood T cells in healthy people across ages. General observations from the study: Considered underestimates were the diversity estimates obtained from one million T cells.

CDR3 length: 15 residues. Germline CDR1 and CDR2: DFQATT and SNEGSKA (reference sequence). A J-beta primer mix and a sample-barcoded 5' primer were used in a second PCR of roughly 7 to 12 cycles. MiXCR was run by TCRdb on the 5' RACE reads, yielding one entry per CDR3 protein. The table has 800,000 to 950,000 distinct CDR3 sequences, roughly 29% seen once. The table lists this clonotype with a few counts. Its antigen is still unknown. It may be a read error: a sequence one base away is much more abundant. The authors drew around 9.4 milliliters of peripheral blood from each donor. The sample was also reused in another study, on T cells of mothers and their children. That report adds: The output of TCR recombination is shaped by thymic selection similarly in related and unrelated pairs.

The sequenced material came from blood. The TCR sequence derives from a woman in her 40s in good health. The rearrangement links TRBV20-1 to TRBJ2-5, with no clear D. The J call may be incorrect, as the DNA end agrees better with TRBJ2-1. CDR3 DNA sequence: TGCAGTGCTAGAGGGCGGTTGGGATACCAAGAGACCCAGTTCTTC. It translates to CSARGRLGYQETQFF.